This TCR beta chain stems from a study of CD8 T cells in Susac syndrome. The V gene's germline CDR1 is KGHDR and CDR2 SFDVKD. The length of the CDR3 is 12 residues. V lost 4 bases and J lost 4, with 4 bases in between. Random hexamers were used to reverse transcribe about 0.45 to 1 ug of RNA. A single record per CDR3 protein comes from TCRdb applying MiXCR to the immunoSEQ multiplex PCR reads. This table holds some 190,000 distinct CDR3 sequences, roughly 94% found once. The genes are TRBV24-1 and TRBJ2-1; the D is unclear. This sequence was found in a human donor in good health. Specimen: CD4+ T cells from PBMCs. The CDR3 loop is CATSEPYNEQFF. The DNA for the CDR3 is TGTGCCACCAGTGAGCCGTACAATGAGCAGTTCTTC.